The rows below give T cell receptor beta chains drawn from one sample of a study of blood T cell repertoires in COVID-19. Method: immunoSEQ multiplex PCR; TCRdb's copy keeps in-frame clones and lacks some. In the table there are fewer than 80,000 clones, about four fifths of which are singletons. The specimen sequenced was peripheral blood. The receptors stem from a human donor in a cohort sampled during active COVID-19. The CDR3 runs from the conserved cysteine through the conserved F or W. The D gene is left open where the match is weak. Expanded clones are given a class, and other clones once, few, many or no size at all.

>TRBV27|-|TRBJ2-7|-
TGTGCCAGCTCGTCGCGGACGGGGAGCTCCTACGAGCAGTACTTC
CASSSRTGSSYEQYF
>TRBV28|-|TRBJ1-2|-
TGTGCCAGCATCACCGGGGGGGTCGATGGCTACACCTTC
CASITGGVDGYTF
>TRBV18|-|TRBJ2-1|-
TGTGCCAGCTCACCACTTCAGCACCGGGACAATTACAATGAGCAGTTCTTC
CASSPLQHRDNYNEQFF
>TRBV4-1|TRBD2|TRBJ2-5|-
TGCGCCAGCAGCCACGGAGCGGGAGTTGAAGAGACCCAGTACTTC
CASSHGAGVEETQYF
>TRBV2|-|TRBJ2-7|few
TGTGCCAGCAGCCTTCAGGGCAGACACGAGCAGTACTTC
CASSLQGRHEQYF
>TRBV19|TRBD1|TRBJ1-2|-
TGTGCCAGTAGTTCACAGGGGGCAGGAGGGCCTGGCTACACCTTC
CASSSQGAGGPGYTF
>TRBV6-2/TRBV6-3|-|TRBJ2-3|-
TGTGCCAGCAGTTACTCAGGGGGAGGGGCAGATACGCAGTATTTT
CASSYSGGGADTQYF
>TRBV18|TRBD2|TRBJ2-2|-
TGTGCCAGCTCACTCCGGGACTATACCGGGGAGCTGTTTTTT
CASSLRDYTGELFF
>TRBV19|TRBD1|TRBJ2-7|-
TGTGCCAGTAGTCGGGGCGACAGGGGGCGGGCGGCCGAGCAGTACTTC
CASSRGDRGRAAEQYF
>TRBV5-1|-|TRBJ1-1|few
TGCGCCAGCAGCTTGGCCGGAGTAAGGGGGGGCCCCACTGAAGCTTTCTTT
CASSLAGVRGGPTEAFF
>TRBV7-2|-|TRBJ1-4|-
TGTGCCAGCAGCTTAAGTCGAAGCGCGGAAAAACTGTTTTTT
CASSLSRSAEKLFF
>TRBV6-6|-|TRBJ2-7|-
TGTGCCAGCAGGCGGGCAGGGGGATTGACTAGCTACGAGCAGTACTTC
CASRRAGGLTSYEQYF
>TRBV9|-|TRBJ1-3|-
TGTGCCAGCAGCGGGAGTTCTGGAAACACCATATATTTT
CASSGSSGNTIYF
>TRBV28|-|TRBJ2-7|few
TGTGCCAGCGGATTACAGGGTACCTACGAGCAGTACTTC
CASGLQGTYEQYF
>TRBV19|TRBD1|TRBJ1-5|-
TGTGCCAGTAGTTTCTCGGACAGGGGAAATCAGCCCCAGCATTTT
CASSFSDRGNQPQHF
>TRBV18|TRBD1|TRBJ2-7|-
TGTGCCAGCTCACCGAGACAGGGCCCCACGGCCGAGCAGTACTTC
CASSPRQGPTAEQYF
>TRBV7-2|TRBD2|TRBJ2-3|-
TGTGCCAGCAGCTTAGTGGCGGGAGGGCCTGATACGCAGTATTTT
CASSLVAGGPDTQYF
>TRBV28|TRBD1|TRBJ1-1|-
TGTGCCAGCAGGAGGGCAGGGGGCATCACTGAAGCTTTCTTT
CASRRAGGITEAFF
>TRBV10-1|-|TRBJ2-5|-
TGCGCCAGCAGTGCGGGCGGGGAGACCCAGTACTTC
CASSAGGETQYF
>TRBV2|TRBD1|TRBJ2-3|once
TGTGCCAGCTCTTACAGGGGGTCCGATACGCAGTATTTT
CASSYRGSDTQYF
>TRBV3-1/TRBV3-2|TRBD1|TRBJ1-3|-
TGTGCCAGCAGCCCCCTTACAGGGGGTTCTGGAAACACCATATATTTT
CASSPLTGGSGNTIYF
>TRBV6-2/TRBV6-3|-|TRBJ2-7|-
TGTGCCAGCAGTTACTCGATGGCGGTACCCTCCTACGAGCAGTACTTC
CASSYSMAVPSYEQYF
>TRBV20-1|-|TRBJ2-5|-
TGCAGTGCTCACAGTCGTGAGACCCAGTACTTC
CSAHSRETQYF
>TRBV18|TRBD2|TRBJ2-7|-
TGTGCCAGCTCACCACAGGCTAGCGGGAGTGTCGAGCAGTACTTC
CASSPQASGSVEQYF
>TRBV12-3/TRBV12-4|-|TRBJ1-1|-
TGTGCCAGCAGTGTAAGCCGGAACACTGAAGCTTTCTTT
CASSVSRNTEAFF
>TRBV28|-|TRBJ2-3|-
TGTGCCAGCAGTTTTGATAAGCGCACAGATACGCAGTATTTT
CASSFDKRTDTQYF
>TRBV4-3|TRBD2|TRBJ2-7|once
TGCGCCAGCAGCCAGGGGACTAGCGGAGCCTACGAGCAGTACTTC
CASSQGTSGAYEQYF
>TRBV2|TRBD1|TRBJ2-7|-
TGTGCCAGCGACAGGGGTCGAGAATACGAGCAGTACTTC
CASDRGREYEQYF
>TRBV11-2|-|TRBJ2-7|-
TGTGCCAGCAGCTTAGTAGCCTTATCCTACGAGCAGTACTTC
CASSLVALSYEQYF
>TRBV28|-|TRBJ1-2|-
TGTGCCAGCAGAACAGAAACAATCAATGGCTACACCTTC
CASRTETINGYTF
>TRBV30|-|TRBJ1-2|-
TGTGCCTGGAACTTTCGGGGAACAGCCAACTATGGCTACACCTTC
CAWNFRGTANYGYTF
>TRBV2|TRBD1|TRBJ1-1|-
TGTGCCAGCAGGTTAGTTAGGGACAGTGAAGCTTTCTTT
CASRLVRDSEAFF
>TRBV6-5|TRBD1|TRBJ2-1|-
TGTGCCAGCAGGGACAGGGTCATCGATGAGCAGTTCTTC
CASRDRVIDEQFF
>TRBV4-2|TRBD2|TRBJ2-7|-
TGTGCCAGCAGCCAGTCGGGACTAGCGGGAGTACAGTACTTC
CASSQSGLAGVQYF
>TRBV28|TRBD1|TRBJ2-7|-
TGTGCCAGCAGACCAGGGGGCGGACCCTACGAGCAGTACTTC
CASRPGGGPYEQYF
>TRBV19|-|TRBJ2-7|-
TGTGCCAGTAGTATTGGAGTTGGACAGCGATACGAGCAGTACTTC
CASSIGVGQRYEQYF